This T cell receptor (beta chain) appears in the sequencing data of a study of blood T cell repertoires in COVID-19. In the study overall: Whether acute or convalescent, the COVID-19 samples came from the United States, Italy and Spain. The cDNA or gDNA used as material had been derived from T cells, B-cell-depleted T cells, or PBMCs.

Between the trimmed V and J ends, which lost 6 bases and 0 bases, there was a span of 12 bases. This CDR3 spans 15 amino acids. Germline CDR1 reads LNHDA; CDR2 reads SQIVND (reference sequence). Under the authors' procedure: Amplified reference gene primers provided the basis for estimating nucleated cell counts. Assay used: immunoSEQ multiplex PCR; TCRdb lists only in-frame clones, some missing. The D gene and trimming were derived from the DNA, and the V and J assignments and clone size from that table. The sample gives about 98,000 clones, around 90% of which show up once; 4.5% is in the top ten. The sample comprised peripheral blood. The chain employs TRBV19 and TRBJ1-5; D perhaps matches TRBD1 (5 bases). This TCR came from a man in his 70s with acute or convalescent COVID-19. CDR3 amino acids: CASRVTENSNQPQHF. The CDR3 DNA follows: TGTGCCAGTAGGGTGACAGAAAATAGCAATCAGCCCCAGCATTTT.